Each of the 21 T cell receptor beta chains below was sequenced from the same sample in a study of neurological immune-mediated disorders. From the 5' RACE reads, TCRdb called clonotypes with MiXCR, one entry per CDR3 protein. The table lists about 49,000 distinct CDR3 sequences, roughly 10% of them singletons. Specified time point: longitudinal time-point 1 (baseline). The sequencing input was PBMCs. Source of these receptors: a woman in her 40s in good health.

This clonotype was detected ten times or more. V usage is TRBV11-2 and J usage is TRBJ1-3, with a tentative D call TRBD1 (5 bases). Germline loops: CDR1 SGHAT, CDR2 FQNNGV. Trimming removed 0 bases from V and 5 bases from J, with 11 bases in between. This CDR3 is built from 15 residues. CDR3 amino acids: CASSLDGGGRNTIYF. The CDR3 DNA follows: TGTGCCAGCAGCTTAGATGGCGGGGGACGAAACACCATATATTTT.

This clonotype came up a few times. The genes are TRBV20-1 and TRBJ2-7, with 9 bases aligning to TRBD1. The CDR3 loop spans 13 amino acids. V dropped 6 bases and J dropped 3; count of bases not matched to a gene: 6. CDR1 and CDR2 (germline): DFQATT, SNEGSKA (reference sequence). The CDR3 region has the DNA TGCAGTGCCCGCGACAGGGGGGGCTACGAGCAGTACTTC. Protein: CSARDRGGYEQYF.

This clonotype showed up many times. This chain links TRBV7-2 with TRBJ2-5; 11 bases agree with TRBD2. The V gene end was trimmed by 3 bases and the J gene end by 2 bases; junction bases not matched to a gene: 2. Germline V gene data show CDR1 as SGHTA and CDR2 as FQGNSA. The CDR3 contains 15 residues. The DNA for the CDR3 is TGTGCCAGCAGCTTTAGCGGGGGGGTTCAAGAGACCCAGTACTTC. It translates to CASSFSGGVQETQYF.

Of note for this clonotype: A read error may be the cause here, since a much bigger clone is one base away. The conserved final phenylalanine or tryptophan is absent from the CDR3, which likely points to a read error. The rearrangement uses TRBV12-3 or TRBV12-4 and TRBJ1-2; the D is unclear. V lost 2 bases, J lost 6 bases, and 10 bases lay in between. This CDR3 spans 13 amino acids. The CDR3 nucleotides are TGTGCCAGCAGTTTATATAGGGCCAATGGCTACACCTGC. This encodes CASSLYRANGYTC.

This clonotype was counted many times. The rearrangement links TRBV4-3 to TRBJ2-2; perhaps TRBD2 as D (6 bases). CDR3 length equals 15 residues. V dropped 3 bases and J dropped 8 bases, with 16 bases sitting between them. Germline V lookup: CDR1 LGHNA, CDR2 YSLEER. CDR3 loop: CASSQTRILSGELFF. In DNA, the CDR3 is TGCGCCAGCAGCCAGACTAGAATCCTGTCGGGGGAGCTGTTTTTT.

The V and J genes are TRBV5-1 and TRBJ2-3; the D gene is possibly TRBD2 (6 bases). The germline gives CDR1 SGHRS, CDR2 YFSETQ. V shed 5 bases and J shed 4 bases, with 14 bases lying between them. This CDR3 region has 14 residues. CDR3 protein: CASSGRKRADTQYF. The CDR3 region has the DNA TGCGCCAGCAGTGGCAGAAAGCGGGCAGATACGCAGTATTTT.

This clonotype occurred many times. This CDR3 is CASSLLHKTSYGYTF. Here the CDR3 DNA reads TGTGCCAGCAGCTTACTTCATAAAACGTCCTATGGCTACACCTTC. V gene TRBV7-2 combines with J gene TRBJ1-2, with unresolved D. CDR1 and CDR2 from the germline V gene are SGHTA and FQGNSA. Trimming shortened V by 2 bases and J by 4 bases, and 14 bases separated the two germline ends. The CDR3 extends over 15 amino acids.

The sample holds many counts of this clonotype. V is TRBV20-1 and J is TRBJ2-1; possible D gene TRBD1, 6 bases. Germline CDR1 DFQATT, CDR2 SNEGSKA (reference sequence). V dropped 4 bases and J dropped 8 bases, with 18 bases sitting between them. The CDR3 contains 14 residues. The CDR3 sequence is CSAKVRGRGDEQFF. CDR3 DNA sequence: TGCAGTGCTAAAGTCAGGGGCAGGGGCGATGAGCAGTTCTTC.

This clonotype was counted many times. The chain uses TRBV7-2 and TRBJ2-1; TRBD2 matches at 8 bases. There are 16 residues in the CDR3. CDR1 SGHTA and CDR2 FQGNSA come from the germline V gene. J was trimmed by 3 bases and V by 1 base; bases with no gene match: 5. This CDR3 reads CASSLVGGADYNEQFF. As DNA, the CDR3 is TGTGCCAGCAGCTTAGTCGGGGGGGCCGACTACAATGAGCAGTTCTTC.

This clonotype was seen repeatedly, ten times or more. The chain links TRBV29-1 to TRBJ2-1, with D unclear. With 4 bases removed from V and 4 bases from J, the gap between germline ends came to 17 bases. The germline V gene has CDR1 SQVTM and CDR2 ANQGSEA. The CDR3 consists of 15 residues. The CDR3 region has the DNA TGCAGCGTTGGGGATCGGACCGCCACTTACAATGAGCAGTTCTTC. Translation: CSVGDRTATYNEQFF.

The chain carries TRBV4-1 and TRBJ2-7, with a possible D match to TRBD1 (7 bases). In germline, CDR1 is MGHRA, CDR2 YSYEKL. V lost 0 bases to trimming and J lost 1 base, with 13 bases between them. CDR3 size: 16 residues. Written as DNA, the CDR3 is TGCGCCAGCAGCCAAGAGGAGGGCAGGGGGTCCTACGAGCAGTACTTC. This sequence encodes CASSQEEGRGSYEQYF.

This clonotype was counted many times. The chain is built from TRBV20-1 and TRBJ1-5, with TRBD1 as a possible D gene (5 bases). This CDR3 has 13 amino acids. Germline V lookup: CDR1 DFQATT, CDR2 SNEGSKA (reference sequence). V dropped 3 bases and J dropped 5 bases, with 11 bases sitting between them. CDR3 in amino acids: CSASSPGDQPQHF. The CDR3 DNA reads as TGCAGTGCTAGTAGTCCGGGGGATCAGCCCCAGCATTTT.

This clonotype was seen repeatedly, ten times or more. A junction end diverges from the germline sequence, so it may reflect a read error. The chain has TRBV15 and TRBJ2-1, with TRBD1 matching 9 bases. The CDR3 is 12 amino acids. Looked up from germline, CDR1 is LNHNV and CDR2 is YYDKDF (reference sequence). The CDR3 DNA follows: TGTGCCACCAGCAAACAGGGGGCACGGCTGATTTTC. Its protein is CATSKQGARLIF. Full variable domain (missing parts from reference TRBV15 and TRBJ2-1): DAMVIQNPRYQVTQFGKPVTLSCSQTLNHNVMYWYQQKSSQAPKLLFHYYDKDFNNEADTPDNFQSRRPNTSFCFLDIRSPGLGDTAMYLCATSKQGARLIFGPGTRLTVL.

The sample holds a few counts of this clonotype. CDR3: CAWSSGGDEQFF. The CDR3 DNA follows: TGTGCCTGGAGTTCCGGGGGCGATGAGCAGTTCTTC. The J gene is TRBJ2-1, the V gene TRBV30, with D possibly called TRBD1 or TRBD2 (6 bases each). The CDR3 has 12 residues. V was trimmed by 2 bases and J by 8 bases, leaving 10 bases between them. Germline loops: CDR1 GTSNPN, CDR2 SVGIG (reference sequence).

Ten or more counts support this clonotype. Mismatch with germline at one junction end may stem from a read error. The rearrangement uses TRBV7-2 and TRBJ2-2; a possible D gene is TRBD2 (5 bases). The CDR3 extends over 16 amino acids. Germline loops: CDR1 SGHTA, CDR2 FQGNSA. CDR3 nucleotides: TGTCCCAGCAGCTTGGCGGGCGGTCCGAACACCGGGGAGCTGTTTTTT. Residues: CPSSLAGGPNTGELFF.

This clonotype was observed many times. The rearrangement uses TRBV7-2 and TRBJ2-1, with 7 positions matching TRBD2. The CDR3 is 13 amino acids. From germline, CDR1 is SGHTA and CDR2 FQGNSA. V gave up 5 bases and J gave up 11 bases; unmatched junction bases: 9. Here the CDR3 DNA reads TGTGCCAGCAGCCTCGGGACTATTCGGCAGCAGTTCTTC. This codes for CASSLGTIRQQFF.

The chain joins TRBV4-3 to TRBJ1-2; no clear D. The CDR3 runs to 14 residues. Trimming took off 0 bases at V and 7 bases at J, with 12 bases between the two ends. Germline V gives CDR1 LGHNA, CDR2 YSLEER. The CDR3, as DNA: TGCGCCAGCAGCCAAGATCGAACAGCTACTGGCTACACCTTC. It encodes CASSQDRTATGYTF.

In its sample, this clonotype was seen many times. This rearrangement joins TRBV5-1 to TRBJ2-5; no reliable D call. This CDR3 has 14 amino acids. V was clipped by 1 base and J by 1 base, with 8 bases between them. Germline-derived CDR1 and CDR2 are SGHRS and YFSETQ. For the CDR3, the DNA is TGCGCCAGCAGCTTGACGCCAGCCCAAGAGACCCAGTACTTC. Translating it yields CASSLTPAQETQYF.

The rearrangement uses TRBV9 and TRBJ2-3; possibly TRBD2 for D (6 bases). The germline V gene encodes CDR1 SGDLS and CDR2 YYNGEE. V was shortened by 2 bases and J by 2 bases, with 12 bases between the two germline ends. This CDR3 has 15 amino acids. This chain's CDR3 is CASSVGTLPTDTQYF. In nucleotides, the CDR3 is TGTGCCAGCAGCGTCGGGACTCTTCCCACAGATACGCAGTATTTT.

This clonotype was recorded many times. The chain uses TRBV18 and TRBJ1-3, with D possibly being TRBD1 (5 bases). V dropped 3 bases and J dropped 0 bases, with 9 bases sitting between them. This CDR3 is built from 15 residues. The germline V gene encodes CDR1 KGHSH and CDR2 LQKENI. CDR3 protein: CASSPTVNSGNTIYF. The CDR3 coding sequence is TGTGCCAGCTCACCGACAGTAAACTCTGGAAACACCATATATTTT. Together with reference TRBV18 and TRBJ1-3, the CDR3 gives the full variable domain: NAGVMQNPRHLVRRRGQEARLRCSPMKGHSHVYWYRQLPEEGLKFMVYLQKENIIDESGMPKERFSAEFPKEGPSILRIQQVVRGDSAAYFCASSPTVNSGNTIYFGEGSWLTVV.

This clonotype showed up many times. The genes are TRBV20-1 and TRBJ1-1; no reliable D call. V was shortened by 6 bases and J by 10 bases, with 15 bases between the two germline ends. CDR3 size: 11 residues. Germline V gene sequence: CDR1 DFQATT, CDR2 SNEGSKA (reference sequence). CDR3 in DNA: TGCAGTGCAAAGGAAGGCGTGAGAGCTTTCTTT. It yields the protein CSAKEGVRAFF.